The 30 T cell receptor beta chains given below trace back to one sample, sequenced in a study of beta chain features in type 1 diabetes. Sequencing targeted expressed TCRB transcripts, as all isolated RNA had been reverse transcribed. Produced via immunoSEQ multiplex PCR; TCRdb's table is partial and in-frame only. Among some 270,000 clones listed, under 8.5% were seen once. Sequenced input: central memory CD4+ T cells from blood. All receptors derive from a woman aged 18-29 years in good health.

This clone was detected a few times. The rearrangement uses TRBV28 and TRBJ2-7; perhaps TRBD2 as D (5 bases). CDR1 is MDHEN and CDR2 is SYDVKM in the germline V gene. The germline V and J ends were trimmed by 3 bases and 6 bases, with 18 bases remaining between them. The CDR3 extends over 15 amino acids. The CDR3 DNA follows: TGTGCCAGCAGTTTCGGGATAGGGAACACCCTCGAGCAGTACGTC. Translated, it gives CASSFGIGNTLEQYV.

CDR3 sequence reads: CASRGRLGSGYTF. CDR3 bases: TGTGCCAGTAGGGGCAGACTAGGCTCTGGCTACACCTTC. The J gene is TRBJ1-2, the V gene TRBV19; unclear D gene. Trimming cost V 6 bases and J 7 bases, with 15 bases left between them. Per the germline V gene, CDR1 is LNHDA and CDR2 is SQIVND (reference sequence). The CDR3 has 13 residues. The whole variable domain, remainder taken from reference TRBV19 and TRBJ1-2, is DGGITQSPKYLFRKEGQNVTLSCEQNLNHDAMYWYRQDPGQGLRLIYYSQIVNDFQKGDIAEGYSVSREKKESFPLTVTSAQKNPTAFYLCASRGRLGSGYTFGSGTRLTVV.

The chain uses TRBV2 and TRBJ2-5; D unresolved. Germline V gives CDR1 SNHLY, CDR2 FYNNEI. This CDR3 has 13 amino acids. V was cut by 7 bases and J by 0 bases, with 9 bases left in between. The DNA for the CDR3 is TGTGCCAGCACTTGGGGATACCAAGAGACCCAGTACTTC. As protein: CASTWGYQETQYF.

DNA of the CDR3: TGTGCCAGCTCCCGACAGGGGCGCTCCCAGAACACTGAAGCTTTCTTT. Amino acids: CASSRQGRSQNTEAFF. The chain employs TRBV18 and TRBJ1-1, with TRBD1 matching 8 bases. There are 16 residues in the CDR3. Germline V gene sequence: CDR1 KGHSH, CDR2 LQKENI. J was trimmed by 1 base and V by 6 bases; bases with no gene match: 10.

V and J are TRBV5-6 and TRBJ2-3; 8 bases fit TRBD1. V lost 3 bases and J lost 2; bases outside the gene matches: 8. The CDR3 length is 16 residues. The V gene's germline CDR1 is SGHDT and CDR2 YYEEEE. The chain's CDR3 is CASSSIRTGFTDTQYF. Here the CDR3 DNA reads TGTGCCAGCAGCTCAATACGGACAGGGTTCACAGATACGCAGTATTTT. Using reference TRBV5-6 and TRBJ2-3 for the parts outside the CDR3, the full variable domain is DAGVTQSPTHLIKTRGQQVTLRCSPKSGHDTVSWYQQALGQGPQFIFQYYEEEERQRGNFPDRFSGHQFPNYSSELNVNALLLGDSALYLCASSSIRTGFTDTQYFGPGTRLTVL.

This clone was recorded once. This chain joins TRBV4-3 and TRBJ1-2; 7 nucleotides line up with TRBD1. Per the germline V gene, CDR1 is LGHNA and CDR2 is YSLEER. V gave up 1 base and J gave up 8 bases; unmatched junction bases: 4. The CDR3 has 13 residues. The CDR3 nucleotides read TGCGCCAGCAGCCAAGGAACAGGGGAAGGCTACACCTTC. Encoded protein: CASSQGTGEGYTF.

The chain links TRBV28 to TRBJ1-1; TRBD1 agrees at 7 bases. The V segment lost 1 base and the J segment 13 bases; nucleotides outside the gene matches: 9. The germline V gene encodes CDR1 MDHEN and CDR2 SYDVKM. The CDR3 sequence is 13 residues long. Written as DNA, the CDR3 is TGTGCCAGCAGTTTATCAGTGGGGACAGATTTTTTCTTT. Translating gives CASSLSVGTDFFF.

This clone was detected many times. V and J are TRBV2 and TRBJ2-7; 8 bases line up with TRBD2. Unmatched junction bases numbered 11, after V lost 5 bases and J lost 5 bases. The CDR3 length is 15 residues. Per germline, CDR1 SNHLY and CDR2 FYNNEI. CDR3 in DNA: TGTGCCAGCAGTTTATCGACGGGAGGGCCGGACGAGCAGTACTTC. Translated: CASSLSTGGPDEQYF.

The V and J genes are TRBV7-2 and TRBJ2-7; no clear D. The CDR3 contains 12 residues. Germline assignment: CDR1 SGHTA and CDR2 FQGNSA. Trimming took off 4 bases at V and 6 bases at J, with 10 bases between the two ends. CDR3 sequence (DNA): TGTGCCAGCAGCTCCGGGCAATCCGAGCAGTACGTC. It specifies CASSSGQSEQYV.

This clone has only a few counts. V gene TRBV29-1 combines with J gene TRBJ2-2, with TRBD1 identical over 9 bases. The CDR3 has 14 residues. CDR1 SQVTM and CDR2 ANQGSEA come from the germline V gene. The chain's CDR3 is CGTGTGYIGGELFF. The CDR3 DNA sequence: TGCGGAACCGGGACAGGGTATATTGGCGGGGAGCTGTTTTTT.

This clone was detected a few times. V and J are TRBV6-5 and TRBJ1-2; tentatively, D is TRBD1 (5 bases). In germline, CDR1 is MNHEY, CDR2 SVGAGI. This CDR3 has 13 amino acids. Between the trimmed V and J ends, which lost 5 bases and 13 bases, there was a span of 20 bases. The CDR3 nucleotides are TGTGCCAGCAGTGGATTTACCTCAGGGAGAAGCACCTTC. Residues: CASSGFTSGRSTF.

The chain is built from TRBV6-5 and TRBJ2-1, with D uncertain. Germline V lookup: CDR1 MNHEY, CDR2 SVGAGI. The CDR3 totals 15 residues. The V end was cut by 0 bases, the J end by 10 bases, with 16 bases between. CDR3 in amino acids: CASSYSKGRSREQFF. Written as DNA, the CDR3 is TGTGCCAGCAGTTACTCGAAAGGGCGGTCCCGGGAGCAGTTCTTC.

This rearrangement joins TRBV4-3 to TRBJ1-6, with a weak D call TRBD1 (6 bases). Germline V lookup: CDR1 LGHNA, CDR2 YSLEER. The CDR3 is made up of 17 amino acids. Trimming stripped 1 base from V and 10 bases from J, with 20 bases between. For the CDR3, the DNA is TGCGCCAGCAGCCAAGGAACCTCACAGGGTACTGGGTCACCCCTCCACTTT. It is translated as CASSQGTSQGTGSPLHF.

The CDR3 DNA reads as TGTGCCAGCAGGCGGGACGACGCGAACACCGGGGAGCTGTTTTTT. It codes for CASRRDDANTGELFF. The V and J genes are TRBV6-5 and TRBJ2-2, with D possibly matching TRBD2 (6 bases). Trimming stripped 6 bases from V and 0 bases from J, with 11 bases between. Germline CDR1 is MNHEY and CDR2 is SVGAGI. CDR3 length equals 15 residues.

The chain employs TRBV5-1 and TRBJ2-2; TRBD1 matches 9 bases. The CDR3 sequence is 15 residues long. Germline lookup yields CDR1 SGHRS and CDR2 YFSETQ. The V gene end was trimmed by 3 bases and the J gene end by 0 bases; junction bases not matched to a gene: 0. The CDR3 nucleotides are TGCGCCAGCAGCTGGACAGGGGCGAACACCGGGGAGCTGTTTTTT. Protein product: CASSWTGANTGELFF.

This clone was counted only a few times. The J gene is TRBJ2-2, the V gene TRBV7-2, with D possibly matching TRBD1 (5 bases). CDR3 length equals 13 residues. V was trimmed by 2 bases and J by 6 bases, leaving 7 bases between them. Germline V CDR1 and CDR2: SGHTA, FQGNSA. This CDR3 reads CASSLQGSGELFF. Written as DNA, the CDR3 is TGTGCCAGCAGCTTACAGGGATCCGGGGAGCTGTTTTTT.

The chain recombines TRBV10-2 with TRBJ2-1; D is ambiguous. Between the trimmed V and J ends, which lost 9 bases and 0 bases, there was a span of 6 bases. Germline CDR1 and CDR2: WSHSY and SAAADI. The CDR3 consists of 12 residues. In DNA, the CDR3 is TGCGCCAGTCTCAACTCCTACAATGAGCAGTTCTTC. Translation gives CASLNSYNEQFF.

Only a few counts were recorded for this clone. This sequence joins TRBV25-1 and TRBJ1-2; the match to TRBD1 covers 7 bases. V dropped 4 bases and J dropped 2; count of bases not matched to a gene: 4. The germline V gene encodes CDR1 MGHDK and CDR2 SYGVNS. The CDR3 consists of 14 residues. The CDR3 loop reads CASSAQTGNYGYTF. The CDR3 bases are TGTGCCAGCAGTGCACAGACAGGGAACTATGGCTACACCTTC.

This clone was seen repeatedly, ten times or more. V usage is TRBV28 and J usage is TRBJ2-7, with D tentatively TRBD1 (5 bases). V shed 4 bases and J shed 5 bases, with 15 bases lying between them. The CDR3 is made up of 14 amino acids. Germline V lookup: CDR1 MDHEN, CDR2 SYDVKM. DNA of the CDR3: TGTGCCAGCAGTTCCGGACATGGGGTACACGAGCAGTACGTC. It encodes CASSSGHGVHEQYV.

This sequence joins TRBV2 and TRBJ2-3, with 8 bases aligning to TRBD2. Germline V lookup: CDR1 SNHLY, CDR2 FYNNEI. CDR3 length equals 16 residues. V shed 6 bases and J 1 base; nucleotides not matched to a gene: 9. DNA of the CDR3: TGTGCCAGCAGACCTGGACTAGCCGCCCGCACAGATACGCAGTATTTT. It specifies CASRPGLAARTDTQYF.

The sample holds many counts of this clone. The CDR3 protein is CASSQDAARTNYGYTF. In nucleotides, the CDR3 is TGCGCCAGCAGCCAAGACGCAGCCCGGACTAACTATGGCTACACCTTC. The V and J genes are TRBV4-3 and TRBJ1-2; D remains ambiguous. The CDR3 has 16 residues. Trimming cost V 0 bases and J 0 bases, with 11 bases left between them. Germline values: CDR1 LGHNA, CDR2 YSLEER.

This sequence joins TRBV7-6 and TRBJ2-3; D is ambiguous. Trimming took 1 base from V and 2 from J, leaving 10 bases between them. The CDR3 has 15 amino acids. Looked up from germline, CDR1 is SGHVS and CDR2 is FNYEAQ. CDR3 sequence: CASSLVGVATDTQYF. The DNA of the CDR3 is TGTGCCAGCAGCTTAGTTGGGGTTGCCACAGATACGCAGTATTTT.

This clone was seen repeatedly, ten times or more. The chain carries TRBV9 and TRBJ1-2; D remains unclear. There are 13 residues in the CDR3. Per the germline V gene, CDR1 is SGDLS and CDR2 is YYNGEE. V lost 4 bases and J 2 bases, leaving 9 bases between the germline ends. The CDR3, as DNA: TGTGCCAGCAGCCCAGCGGGGAACTATGGCTACACCTTC. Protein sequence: CASSPAGNYGYTF.

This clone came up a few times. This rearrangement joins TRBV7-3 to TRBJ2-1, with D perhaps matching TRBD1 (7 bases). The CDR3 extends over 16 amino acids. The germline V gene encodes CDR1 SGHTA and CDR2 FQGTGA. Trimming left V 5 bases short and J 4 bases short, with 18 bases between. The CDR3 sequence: CASSPPGGSRYNEQFF. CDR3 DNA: TGTGCCAGCAGCCCCCCAGGGGGGAGTAGATACAATGAGCAGTTCTTC.

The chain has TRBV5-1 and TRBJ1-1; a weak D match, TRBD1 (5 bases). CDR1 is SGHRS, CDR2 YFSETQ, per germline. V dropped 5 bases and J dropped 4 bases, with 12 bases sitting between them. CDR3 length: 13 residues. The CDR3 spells CASSWDGGTEAFF. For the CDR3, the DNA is TGCGCCAGCAGTTGGGACGGCGGCACTGAAGCTTTCTTT.

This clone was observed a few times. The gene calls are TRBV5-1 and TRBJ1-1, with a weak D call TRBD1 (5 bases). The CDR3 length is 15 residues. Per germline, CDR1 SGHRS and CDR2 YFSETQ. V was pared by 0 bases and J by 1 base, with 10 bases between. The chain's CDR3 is CASSLVTQGNTEAFF. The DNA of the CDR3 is TGCGCCAGCAGCTTGGTGACGCAGGGGAACACTGAAGCTTTCTTT.

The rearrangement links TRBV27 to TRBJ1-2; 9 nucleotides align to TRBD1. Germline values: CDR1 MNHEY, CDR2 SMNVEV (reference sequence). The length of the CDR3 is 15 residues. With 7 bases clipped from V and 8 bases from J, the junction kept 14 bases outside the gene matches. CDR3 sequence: CASTAFGGQGDGYTF. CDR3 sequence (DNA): TGTGCCAGCACTGCGTTTGGGGGACAGGGTGACGGCTACACCTTC.

In DNA form, the CDR3 reads TGCGCCAGCAGCCAAGTCCCGGGACTGCTGAACACTGAAGCTTTCTTT. Its translation is CASSQVPGLLNTEAFF. V is TRBV4-1 and J is TRBJ1-1; D perhaps matches TRBD1 (5 bases). The CDR3 length is 16 residues. Per the germline V gene, CDR1 is MGHRA and CDR2 is YSYEKL. V dropped 1 base and J dropped 0 bases, with 12 bases sitting between them.

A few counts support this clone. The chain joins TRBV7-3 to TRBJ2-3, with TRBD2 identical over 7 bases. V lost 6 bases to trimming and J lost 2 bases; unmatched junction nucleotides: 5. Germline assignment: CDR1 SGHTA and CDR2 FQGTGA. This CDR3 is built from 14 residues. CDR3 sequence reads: CASREWDYTDTQYF. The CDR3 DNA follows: TGTGCCAGCAGGGAATGGGACTACACAGATACGCAGTATTTT. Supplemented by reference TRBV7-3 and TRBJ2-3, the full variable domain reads GAGVSQTPSNKVTEKGKYVELRCDPISGHTALYWYRQSLGQGPEFLIYFQGTGAADDSGLPNDRFFAVRPEGSVSTLKIQRTERGDSAVYLCASREWDYTDTQYFGPGTRLTVL.

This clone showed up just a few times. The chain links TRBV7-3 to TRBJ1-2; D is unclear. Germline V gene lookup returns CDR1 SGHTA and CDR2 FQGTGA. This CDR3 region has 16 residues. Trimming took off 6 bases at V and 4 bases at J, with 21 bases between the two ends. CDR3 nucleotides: TGTGCCAGCAGAACCGGCGGCACAACTTCCATCTATGGCTACACCTTC. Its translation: CASRTGGTTSIYGYTF.